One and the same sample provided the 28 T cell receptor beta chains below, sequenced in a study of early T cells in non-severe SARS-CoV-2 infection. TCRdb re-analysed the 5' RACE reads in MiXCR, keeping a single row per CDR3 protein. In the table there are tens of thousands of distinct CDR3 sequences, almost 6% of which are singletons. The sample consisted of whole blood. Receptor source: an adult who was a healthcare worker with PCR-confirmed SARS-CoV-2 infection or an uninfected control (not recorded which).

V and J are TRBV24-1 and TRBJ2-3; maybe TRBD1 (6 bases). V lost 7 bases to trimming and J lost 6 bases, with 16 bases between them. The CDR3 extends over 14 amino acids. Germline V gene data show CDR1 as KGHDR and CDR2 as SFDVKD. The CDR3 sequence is CATRGDNPRDTQYF. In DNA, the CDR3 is TGTGCCACCAGGGGGGACAACCCAAGGGATACGCAGTATTTT.

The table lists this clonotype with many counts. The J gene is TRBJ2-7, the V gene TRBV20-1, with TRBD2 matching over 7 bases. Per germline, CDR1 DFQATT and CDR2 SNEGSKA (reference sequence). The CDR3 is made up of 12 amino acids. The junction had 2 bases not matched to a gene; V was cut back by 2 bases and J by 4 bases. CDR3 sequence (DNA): TGCAGTGCTAGACTAGCGGATTACGAGCAGTACTTC. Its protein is CSARLADYEQYF.

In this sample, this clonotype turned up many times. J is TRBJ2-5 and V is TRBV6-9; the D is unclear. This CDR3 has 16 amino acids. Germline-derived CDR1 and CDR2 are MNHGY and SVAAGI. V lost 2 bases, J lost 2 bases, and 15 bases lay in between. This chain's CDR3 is CASSYDAGRLQETQYF. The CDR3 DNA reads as TGTGCCAGCAGTTATGACGCTGGGCGGCTACAAGAGACCCAGTACTTC.

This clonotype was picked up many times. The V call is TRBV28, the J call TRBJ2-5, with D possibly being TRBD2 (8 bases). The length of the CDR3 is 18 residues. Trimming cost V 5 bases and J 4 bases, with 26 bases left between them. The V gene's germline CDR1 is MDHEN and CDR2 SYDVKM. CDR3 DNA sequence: TGTGCCAGCAGTAATTCCGGGACTAGGGGGCATGGGCGAGAGACCCAGTACTTC. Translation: CASSNSGTRGHGRETQYF. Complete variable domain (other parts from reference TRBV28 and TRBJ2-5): DVKVTQSSRYLVKRTGEKVFLECVQDMDHENMFWYRQDPGLGLRLIYFSYDVKMKEKGDIPEGYSVSREKKERFSLILESASTNQTSMYLCASSNSGTRGHGRETQYFGPGTRLLVL.

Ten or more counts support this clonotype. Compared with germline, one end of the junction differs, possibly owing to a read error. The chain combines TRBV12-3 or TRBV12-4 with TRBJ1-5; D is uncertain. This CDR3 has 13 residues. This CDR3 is CASRLDGLGPQHF. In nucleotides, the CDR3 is TGTGCCAGCAGATTAGACGGCCTGGGGCCCCAGCATTTT.

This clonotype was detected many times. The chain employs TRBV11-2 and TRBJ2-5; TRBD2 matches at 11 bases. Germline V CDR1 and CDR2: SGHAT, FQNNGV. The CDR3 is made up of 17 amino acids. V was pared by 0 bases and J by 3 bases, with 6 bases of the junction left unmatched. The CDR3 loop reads CASSLDPSGGTKETQYF. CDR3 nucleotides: TGTGCCAGCAGCTTAGACCCTAGCGGGGGGACTAAAGAGACCCAGTACTTC.

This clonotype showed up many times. CDR3 protein: CASSLRWTSIGELFF. CDR3 in DNA: TGTGCCAGCAGCTTAAGGTGGACCTCCATCGGGGAGCTGTTTTTT. The V and J genes are TRBV7-8 and TRBJ2-2; no clear D. This CDR3 comprises 15 residues. With 2 bases removed from V and 7 bases from J, the gap between germline ends came to 14 bases. Germline lookup yields CDR1 SGHVS and CDR2 FQNEAQ.

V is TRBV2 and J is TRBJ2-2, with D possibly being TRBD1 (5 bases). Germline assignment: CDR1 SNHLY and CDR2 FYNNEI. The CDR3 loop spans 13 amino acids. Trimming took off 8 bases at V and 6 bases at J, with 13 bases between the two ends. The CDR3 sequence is CASGQGIPGELFF. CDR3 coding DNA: TGTGCCAGCGGCCAGGGTATCCCCGGGGAGCTGTTTTTT.

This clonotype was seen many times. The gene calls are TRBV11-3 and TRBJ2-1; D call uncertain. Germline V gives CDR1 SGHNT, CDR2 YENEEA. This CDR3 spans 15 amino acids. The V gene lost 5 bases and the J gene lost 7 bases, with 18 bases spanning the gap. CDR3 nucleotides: TGTGCCAGCAGCCTGCGAGGACCGGGTCAAAATGAGCAGTTCTTC. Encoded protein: CASSLRGPGQNEQFF.

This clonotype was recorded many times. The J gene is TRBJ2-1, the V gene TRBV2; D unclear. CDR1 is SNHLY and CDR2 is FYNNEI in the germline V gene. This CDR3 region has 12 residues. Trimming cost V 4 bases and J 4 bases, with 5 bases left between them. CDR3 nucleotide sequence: TGTGCCAGCAGTGTTGGATACAATGAGCAGTTCTTC. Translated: CASSVGYNEQFF. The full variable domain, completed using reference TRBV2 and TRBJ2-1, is EPEVTQTPSHQVTQMGQEVILRCVPISNHLYFYWYRQILGQKVEFLVSFYNNEISEKSEIFDDQFSVERPDGSNFTLKIRSTKLEDSAMYFCASSVGYNEQFFGPGTRLTVL.

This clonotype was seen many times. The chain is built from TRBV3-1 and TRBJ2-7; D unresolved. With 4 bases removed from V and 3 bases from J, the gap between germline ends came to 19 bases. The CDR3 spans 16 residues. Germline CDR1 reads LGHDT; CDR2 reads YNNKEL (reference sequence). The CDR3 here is CASSPRRWSERYEQYF. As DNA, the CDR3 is TGTGCCAGCAGCCCAAGAAGGTGGTCAGAGCGCTACGAGCAGTACTTC.

The CDR3 DNA follows: TGTGCCAGCACCCCCGAATCCTACGAGCAGTACTTC. Protein product: CASTPESYEQYF. The chain has TRBV6-1 and TRBJ2-7; D unresolved. V was shortened by 7 bases and J by 1 base, with 8 bases between the two germline ends. Looked up from germline, CDR1 is MNHNS and CDR2 is SASEGT. This CDR3 comprises 12 residues.

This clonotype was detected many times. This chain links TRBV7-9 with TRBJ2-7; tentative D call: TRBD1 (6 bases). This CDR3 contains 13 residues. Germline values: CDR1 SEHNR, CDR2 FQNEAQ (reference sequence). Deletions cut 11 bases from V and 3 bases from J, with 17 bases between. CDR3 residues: CAGGRDTNYEQYF. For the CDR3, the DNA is TGTGCCGGGGGCCGGGACACAAACTACGAGCAGTACTTC.

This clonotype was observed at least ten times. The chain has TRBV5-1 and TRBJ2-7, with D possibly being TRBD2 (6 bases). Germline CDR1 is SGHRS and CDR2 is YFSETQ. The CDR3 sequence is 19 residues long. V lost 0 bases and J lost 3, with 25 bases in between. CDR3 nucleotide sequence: TGCGCCAGCAGCTTGGGCCCAGCTTCGCTGGGACTGGGGATCTACGAGCAGTACTTC. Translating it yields CASSLGPASLGLGIYEQYF.

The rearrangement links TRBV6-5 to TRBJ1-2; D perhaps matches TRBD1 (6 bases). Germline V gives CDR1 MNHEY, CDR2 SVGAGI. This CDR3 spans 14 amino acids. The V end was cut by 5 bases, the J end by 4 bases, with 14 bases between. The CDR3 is CASSPAGGLYGYTF. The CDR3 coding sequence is TGTGCCAGCAGTCCCGCGGGGGGGCTCTATGGCTACACCTTC.

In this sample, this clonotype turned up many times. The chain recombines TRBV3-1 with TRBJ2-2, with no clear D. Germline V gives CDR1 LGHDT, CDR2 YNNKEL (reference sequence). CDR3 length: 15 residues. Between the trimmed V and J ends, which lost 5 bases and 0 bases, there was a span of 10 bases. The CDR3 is CASSYHTTNTGELFF. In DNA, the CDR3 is TGTGCCAGCAGCTATCACACTACGAACACCGGGGAGCTGTTTTTT.

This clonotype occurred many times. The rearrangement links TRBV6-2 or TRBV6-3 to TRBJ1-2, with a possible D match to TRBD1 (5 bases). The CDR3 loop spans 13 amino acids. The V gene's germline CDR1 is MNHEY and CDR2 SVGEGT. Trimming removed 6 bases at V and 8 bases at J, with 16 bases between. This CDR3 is CASRGSLRGGYTF. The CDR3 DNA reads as TGTGCCAGCAGAGGGTCGCTACGGGGCGGCTACACCTTC.

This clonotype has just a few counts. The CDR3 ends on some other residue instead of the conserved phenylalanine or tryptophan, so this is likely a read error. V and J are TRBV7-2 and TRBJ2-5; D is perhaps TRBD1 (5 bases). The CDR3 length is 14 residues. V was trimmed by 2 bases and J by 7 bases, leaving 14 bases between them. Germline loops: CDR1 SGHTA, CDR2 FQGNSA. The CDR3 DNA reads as TGTGCCAGCAGCTTATCTCGGCCCCAGGGGACCCAGTACCTC. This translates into CASSLSRPQGTQYL.

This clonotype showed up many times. CDR3 nucleotides: TGTGCCAGCAGTCCCGGACAGGCCTCTGGGGCCAACGTCCTGACTTTC. Translation gives CASSPGQASGANVLTF. The chain links TRBV12-3 or TRBV12-4 to TRBJ2-6; 7 positions agree with TRBD1. The CDR3 length is 16 residues. The V gene end was trimmed by 5 bases and the J gene end by 0 bases; junction bases not matched to a gene: 4.

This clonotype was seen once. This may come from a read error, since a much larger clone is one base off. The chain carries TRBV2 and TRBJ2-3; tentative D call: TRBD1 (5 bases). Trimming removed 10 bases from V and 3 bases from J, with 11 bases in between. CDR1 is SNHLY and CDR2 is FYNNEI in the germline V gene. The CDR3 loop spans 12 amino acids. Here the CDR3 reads CANKGDTDTQYF. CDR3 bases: TGTGCCAACAAAGGGGATACAGATACGCAGTATTTT.

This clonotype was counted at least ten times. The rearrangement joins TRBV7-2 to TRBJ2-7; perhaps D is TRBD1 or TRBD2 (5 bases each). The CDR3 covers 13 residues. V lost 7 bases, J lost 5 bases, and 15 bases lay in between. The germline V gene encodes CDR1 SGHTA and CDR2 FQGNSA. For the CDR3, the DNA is TGTGCCAGCAACCCGCGAAGGGGAGACGAGCAGTACTTC. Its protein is CASNPRRGDEQYF.

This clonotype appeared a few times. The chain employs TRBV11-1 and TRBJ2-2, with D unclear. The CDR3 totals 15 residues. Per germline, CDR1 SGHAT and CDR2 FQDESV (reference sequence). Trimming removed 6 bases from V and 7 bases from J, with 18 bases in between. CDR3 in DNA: TGTGCCAGCAGTCTAAGGGTCCGGAATTACGGGGAGCTGTTTTTT. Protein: CASSLRVRNYGELFF. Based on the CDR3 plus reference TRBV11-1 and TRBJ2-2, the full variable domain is EAEVAQSPRYKITEKSQAVAFWCDPISGHATLYWYRQILGQGPELLVQFQDESVVDDSQLPKDRFSAERLKGVDSTLKIQPAELGDSAMYLCASSLRVRNYGELFFGEGSRLTVL.

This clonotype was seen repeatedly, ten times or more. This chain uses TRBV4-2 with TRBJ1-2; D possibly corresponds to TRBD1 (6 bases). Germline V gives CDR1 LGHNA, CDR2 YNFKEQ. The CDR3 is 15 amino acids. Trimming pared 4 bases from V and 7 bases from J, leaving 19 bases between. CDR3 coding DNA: TGTGCCAGCAGCCTTGGGCGTGAGGGGGTCGCTGGCTACACCTTC. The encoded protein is CASSLGREGVAGYTF.

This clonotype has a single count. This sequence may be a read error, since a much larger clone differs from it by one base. The CDR3, as DNA: TGTGCCAGCAGCTTAGTAACGACGGGCACCTGGGGGCAGTACTTC. This codes for CASSLVTTGTWGQYF. V is TRBV11-2 and J is TRBJ2-7, with no clear D. This CDR3 has 15 residues. The germline gives CDR1 SGHAT, CDR2 FQNNGV. Between the trimmed V and J ends, which lost 1 base and 9 bases, there was a span of 19 bases.

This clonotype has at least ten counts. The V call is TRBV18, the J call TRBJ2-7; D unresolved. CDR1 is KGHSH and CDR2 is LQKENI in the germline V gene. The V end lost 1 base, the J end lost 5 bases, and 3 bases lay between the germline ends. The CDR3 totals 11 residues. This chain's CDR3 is CASSPQNEQYF. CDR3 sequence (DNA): TGTGCCAGCTCACCACAGAACGAGCAGTACTTC. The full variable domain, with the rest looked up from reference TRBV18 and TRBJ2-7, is NAGVMQNPRHLVRRRGQEARLRCSPMKGHSHVYWYRQLPEEGLKFMVYLQKENIIDESGMPKERFSAEFPKEGPSILRIQQVVRGDSAAYFCASSPQNEQYFGPGTRLTVT.

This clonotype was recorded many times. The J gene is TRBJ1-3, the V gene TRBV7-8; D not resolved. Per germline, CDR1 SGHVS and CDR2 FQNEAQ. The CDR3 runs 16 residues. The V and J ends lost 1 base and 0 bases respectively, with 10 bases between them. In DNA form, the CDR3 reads TGTGCCAGCAGCTTAGGTTACAAAAGCTCTGGAAACACCATATATTTT. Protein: CASSLGYKSSGNTIYF.

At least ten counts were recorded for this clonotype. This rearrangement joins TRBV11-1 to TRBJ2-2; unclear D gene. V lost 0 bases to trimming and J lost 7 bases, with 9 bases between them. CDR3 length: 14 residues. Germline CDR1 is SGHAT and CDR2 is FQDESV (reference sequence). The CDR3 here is CASSLAKAGGELFF. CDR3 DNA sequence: TGTGCCAGCAGCTTAGCGAAGGCCGGCGGGGAGCTGTTTTTT. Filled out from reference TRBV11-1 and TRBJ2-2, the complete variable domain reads EAEVAQSPRYKITEKSQAVAFWCDPISGHATLYWYRQILGQGPELLVQFQDESVVDDSQLPKDRFSAERLKGVDSTLKIQPAELGDSAMYLCASSLAKAGGELFFGEGSRLTVL.

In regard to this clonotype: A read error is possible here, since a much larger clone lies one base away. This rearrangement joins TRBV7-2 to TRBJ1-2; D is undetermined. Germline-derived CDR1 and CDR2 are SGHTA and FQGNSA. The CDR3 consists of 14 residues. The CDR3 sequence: CVSSLDPSVRGYTF. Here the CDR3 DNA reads TGTGTCAGCAGCTTAGACCCTTCGGTGAGAGGCTACACCTTC.